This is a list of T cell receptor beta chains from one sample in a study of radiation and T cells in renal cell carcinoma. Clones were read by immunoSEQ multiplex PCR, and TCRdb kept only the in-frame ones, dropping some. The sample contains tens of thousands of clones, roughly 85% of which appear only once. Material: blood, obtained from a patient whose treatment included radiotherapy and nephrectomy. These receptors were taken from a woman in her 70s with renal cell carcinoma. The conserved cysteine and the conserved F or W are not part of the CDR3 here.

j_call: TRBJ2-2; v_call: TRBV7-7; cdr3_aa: ASSSGLAGVLNTGELF
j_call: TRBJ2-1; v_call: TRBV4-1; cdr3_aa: ASRASGRNNEQF
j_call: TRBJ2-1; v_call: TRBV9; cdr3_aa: ASSVVRNEQF
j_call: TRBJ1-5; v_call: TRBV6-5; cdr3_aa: ASSPVEGTNQPQH
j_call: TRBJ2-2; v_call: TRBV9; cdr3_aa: ASSNYGGRTGELF
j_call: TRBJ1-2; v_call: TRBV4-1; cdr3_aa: ASSQRSGVGYGYT
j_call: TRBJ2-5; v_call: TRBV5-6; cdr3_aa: ASSPPGTGQETQY
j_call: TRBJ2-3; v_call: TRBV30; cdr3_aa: AWAPGLSTDTQY
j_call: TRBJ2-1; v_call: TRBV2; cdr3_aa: ASRTSGGAIYEQF
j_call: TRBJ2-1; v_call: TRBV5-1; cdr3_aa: ASTQLTSAYNEQF
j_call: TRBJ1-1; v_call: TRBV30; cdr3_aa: AWSYQGNTEAF
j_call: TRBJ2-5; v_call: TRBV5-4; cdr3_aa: ASSWTPGQKVEQY
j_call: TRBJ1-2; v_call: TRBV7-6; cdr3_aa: ASSLRQGNYGYT
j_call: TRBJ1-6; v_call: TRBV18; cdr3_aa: ASSLYQGTGNSPLH
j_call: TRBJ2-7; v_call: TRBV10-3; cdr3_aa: AISESTQSSYEQY
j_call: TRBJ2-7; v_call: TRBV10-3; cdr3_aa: AISDQYEQY
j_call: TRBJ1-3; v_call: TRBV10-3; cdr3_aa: AISDPRGSGNTIY
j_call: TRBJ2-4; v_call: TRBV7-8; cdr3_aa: ASSIQGAKNIQY
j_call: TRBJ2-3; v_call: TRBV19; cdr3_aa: ASSILPRRGVTDTQY
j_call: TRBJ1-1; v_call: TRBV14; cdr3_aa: ASSQGDRGNTEAF
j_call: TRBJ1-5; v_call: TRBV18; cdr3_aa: ASSPEGQGYSQPQH
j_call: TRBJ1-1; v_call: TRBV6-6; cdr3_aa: ASSYSFQGATEAF
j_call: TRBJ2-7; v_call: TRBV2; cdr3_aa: ATIKGSYEQY
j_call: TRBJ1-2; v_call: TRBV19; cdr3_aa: ASSIVDTSNYGYT
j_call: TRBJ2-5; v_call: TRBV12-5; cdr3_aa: ASGPDYQETQY
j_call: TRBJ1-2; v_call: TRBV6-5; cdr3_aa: ASSKTGTYGYT
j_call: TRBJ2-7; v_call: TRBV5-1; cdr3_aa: ASSPHTTSVTRSYEQY
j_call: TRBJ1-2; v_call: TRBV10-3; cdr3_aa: AITPGVGYGYT
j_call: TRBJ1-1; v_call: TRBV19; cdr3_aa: ASTGDRGLTEAF
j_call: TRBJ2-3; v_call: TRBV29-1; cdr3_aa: SVEDERCTQGTKSTDTQY
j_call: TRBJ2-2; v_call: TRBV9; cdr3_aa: ASSVSSGRAGELF
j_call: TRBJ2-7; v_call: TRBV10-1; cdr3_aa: ASSPGTGYEQY
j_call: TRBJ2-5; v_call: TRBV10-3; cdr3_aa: AISESEGAGETQY